A single sample is the source of the 3 T cell receptor beta chains below, sequenced in a study of blood T cells in healthy people across ages. A second PCR, run for roughly 7 to 12 cycles, used a sample-barcoded 5' primer plus a J-beta primer mix. TCRdb independently ran MiXCR on the 5' RACE reads; one entry per CDR3 protein. The sample includes about 970,000 distinct CDR3 sequences, 45% to 60% seen only once; the top ten take 20% to 25%. Sequenced sample: blood. The receptors were gathered from a woman aged 60-75 years in good health.

The gene calls are TRBV4-2 and TRBJ1-2, with D possibly TRBD1 on 6 matching bases. The V and J ends lost 0 bases and 5 bases respectively, with 16 bases between them. The CDR3 consists of 16 residues. From germline, CDR1 is LGHNA and CDR2 YNFKEQ. CDR3 sequence: CASSQDPGTRKYGYTF. The CDR3 DNA is TGTGCCAGCAGCCAAGACCCCGGGACAAGGAAGTATGGCTACACCTTC.

This clonotype came up a few times. This chain joins TRBV27 and TRBJ2-5, with D possibly being TRBD2 (6 bases). The J call could be wrong; TRBJ2-7 is a better fit for the DNA end. CDR3 size: 13 residues. Germline assignment: CDR1 MNHEY and CDR2 SMNVEV (reference sequence). CDR3 coding DNA: TGTGCCAGTGGGAGGAGAGGCGACTACGAGCAGTACTTC. This codes for CASGRRGDYEQYF.

The V and J genes are TRBV10-1 and TRBJ2-1; D gene uncertain. The closer fit of TRBJ2-7 to the DNA end suggests the J call may be wrong. The CDR3 contains 12 residues. In germline, CDR1 is WNHNN, CDR2 SYGVQD (reference sequence). The CDR3 DNA follows: TGCGCCAGCAGTGCCGACGACGACGAGCAGTACTTC. Amino acid sequence: CASSADDDEQYF.